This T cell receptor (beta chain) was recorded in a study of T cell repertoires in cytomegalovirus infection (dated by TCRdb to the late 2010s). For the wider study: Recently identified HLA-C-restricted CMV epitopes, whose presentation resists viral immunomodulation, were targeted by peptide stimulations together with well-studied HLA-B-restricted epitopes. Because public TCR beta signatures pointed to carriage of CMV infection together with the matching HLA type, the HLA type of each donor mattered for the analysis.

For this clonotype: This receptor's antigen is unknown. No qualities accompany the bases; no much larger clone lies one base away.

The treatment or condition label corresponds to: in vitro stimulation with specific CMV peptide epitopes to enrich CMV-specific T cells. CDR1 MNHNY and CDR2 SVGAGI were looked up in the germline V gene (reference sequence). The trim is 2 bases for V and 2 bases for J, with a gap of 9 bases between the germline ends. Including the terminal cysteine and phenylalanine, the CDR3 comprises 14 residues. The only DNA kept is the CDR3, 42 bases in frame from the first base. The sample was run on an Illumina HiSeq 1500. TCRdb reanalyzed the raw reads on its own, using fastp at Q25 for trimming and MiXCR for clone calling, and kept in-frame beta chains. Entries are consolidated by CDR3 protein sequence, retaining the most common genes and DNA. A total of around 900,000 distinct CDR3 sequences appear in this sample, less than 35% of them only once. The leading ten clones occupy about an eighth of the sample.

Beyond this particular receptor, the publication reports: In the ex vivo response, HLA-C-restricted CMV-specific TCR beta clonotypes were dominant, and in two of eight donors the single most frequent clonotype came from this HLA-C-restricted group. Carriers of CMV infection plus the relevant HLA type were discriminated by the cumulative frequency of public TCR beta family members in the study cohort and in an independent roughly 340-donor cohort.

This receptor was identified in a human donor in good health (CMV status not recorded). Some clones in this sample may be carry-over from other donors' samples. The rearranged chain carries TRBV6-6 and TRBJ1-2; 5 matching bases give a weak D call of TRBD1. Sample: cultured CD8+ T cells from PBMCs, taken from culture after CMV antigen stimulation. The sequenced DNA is TGTGCCAGCAGTTACGAAGGGGCGAACTATGGCTACACCTTC. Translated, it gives CASSYEGANYGYTF.